One and the same sample provided the 30 T cell receptor beta chains below, sequenced in a study of T cells in localized non-small cell lung cancer. Sequenced by immunoSEQ multiplex PCR; TCRdb stores in-frame clones only, minus some. The data show tens of thousands of clones, roughly 87% seen once. The sample was peripheral blood, taken before any cancer treatment. These receptors all stem from a man between 40 and 70 years old with stage I squamous cell lung carcinoma.

The chain has TRBV11-3 and TRBJ2-7; D not certain. Germline V lookup: CDR1 SGHNT, CDR2 YENEEA. V was shortened by 2 bases and J by 9 bases, with 17 bases between the two germline ends. CDR3 length: 14 residues. The CDR3 region is CASSLNVDTIRQYF. Here the CDR3 DNA reads TGTGCCAGCAGCTTAAACGTGGATACTATCCGGCAGTACTTC.

This clone was observed a single time. This chain uses TRBV7-2 with TRBJ2-1; 9 bases line up with TRBD2. V gave up 5 bases and J gave up 1 base; unmatched junction bases: 9. The CDR3 has 17 residues. Germline CDR1 SGHTA, CDR2 FQGNSA. The CDR3 reads CASSPGSGRMSYNEQFF. Written as DNA, the CDR3 is TGTGCCAGCAGCCCCGGAAGCGGGAGGATGTCCTACAATGAGCAGTTCTTC.

This chain joins TRBV7-8 and TRBJ1-1, with unresolved D. The CDR3 is made up of 14 amino acids. V lost 2 bases to trimming and J lost 1 base, with 8 bases between them. Looked up from germline, CDR1 is SGHVS and CDR2 is FQNEAQ. This CDR3 is CASSLSRQNTEAFF. CDR3 sequence (DNA): TGTGCCAGCAGCTTATCACGGCAGAACACTGAAGCTTTCTTT.

This chain joins TRBV18 and TRBJ1-1, with TRBD1 matching over 8 bases. Germline V gene sequence: CDR1 KGHSH, CDR2 LQKENI. The CDR3 runs 14 residues. With 3 bases clipped from V and 1 base from J, the junction kept 1 base outside the gene matches. The CDR3 DNA sequence: TGTGCCAGCTCACCCGGGACAGGGAACACTGAAGCTTTCTTT. Its translation: CASSPGTGNTEAFF.

The chain links TRBV9 to TRBJ2-1; D is uncertain. V was shortened by 0 bases and J by 6 bases, with 13 bases between the two germline ends. Looked up from germline, CDR1 is SGDLS and CDR2 is YYNGEE. The CDR3 covers 15 residues. CDR3: CASSVERLEFNEQFF. In nucleotides, the CDR3 is TGTGCCAGCAGCGTAGAGCGTTTAGAGTTCAATGAGCAGTTCTTC. The variable domain in full, completed from reference TRBV9 and TRBJ2-1, reads DSGVTQTPKHLITATGQRVTLRCSPRSGDLSVYWYQQSLDQGLQFLIQYYNGEERAKGNILERFSAQQFPDLHSELNLSSLELGDSALYFCASSVERLEFNEQFFGPGTRLTVL.

The chain employs TRBV7-9 and TRBJ2-1; TRBD2 might be the D (5 bases). Between the trimmed V and J ends, which lost 3 bases and 7 bases, there was a span of 19 bases. The CDR3 has 16 amino acids. The germline V gene encodes CDR1 SEHNR and CDR2 FQNEAQ (reference sequence). CDR3 in amino acids: CASSFSMGSQVNEQFF. CDR3 in DNA: TGTGCCAGCAGCTTTTCAATGGGGAGTCAGGTTAATGAGCAGTTCTTC.

The chain has TRBV28 and TRBJ2-2, with D perhaps TRBD1 or TRBD2 (5 bases each). CDR1 is MDHEN and CDR2 is SYDVKM in the germline V gene. This CDR3 contains 13 residues. V lost 8 bases to trimming and J lost 4 bases, with 11 bases between them. In DNA, the CDR3 is TGTGCCAGCGCCGGGGCGGGCACCGGGGAGCTGTTTTTT. Its protein product is CASAGAGTGELFF.

The chain carries TRBV2 and TRBJ1-5; no clear D gene. CDR1 SNHLY and CDR2 FYNNEI come from the germline V gene. CDR3 length: 12 residues. Deletions cut 0 bases from V and 9 bases from J, with 6 bases between. The CDR3: CASSEAKRPQHF. For the CDR3, the DNA is TGTGCCAGCAGTGAAGCAAAGCGGCCCCAGCATTTT. The variable domain in full, with the rest retrieved from reference TRBV2 and TRBJ1-5, is EPEVTQTPSHQVTQMGQEVILRCVPISNHLYFYWYRQILGQKVEFLVSFYNNEISEKSEIFDDQFSVERPDGSNFTLKIRSTKLEDSAMYFCASSEAKRPQHFGDGTRLSIL.

The chain couples TRBV7-9 to TRBJ1-1; the D gene is possibly TRBD1 (6 bases). The CDR3 is 19 amino acids. V was cut by 3 bases and J by 0 bases, with 23 bases left in between. Looked up from germline, CDR1 is SEHNR and CDR2 is FQNEAQ (reference sequence). CDR3 sequence reads: CASSFKSPHRVALNTEAFF. CDR3 in DNA: TGTGCCAGCAGCTTTAAGAGCCCCCACAGGGTCGCGTTGAACACTGAAGCTTTCTTT.

The chain links TRBV6-1 to TRBJ2-1, with D uncertain. CDR1 is MNHNS and CDR2 is SASEGT in the germline V gene. This CDR3 contains 12 residues. V shed 0 bases and J shed 10 bases, with 7 bases lying between them. CDR3 residues: CASSEAGYEQFF. CDR3 DNA: TGTGCCAGCAGTGAAGCCGGGTACGAGCAGTTCTTC.

V usage is TRBV2 and J usage is TRBJ1-3; 7 nucleotides agree with TRBD1. This CDR3 is 15 amino acids long. Germline V lookup: CDR1 SNHLY, CDR2 FYNNEI. The CDR3 spells CASQRGLSSGNTIYF. The CDR3, as DNA: TGTGCTTCACAGAGGGGGCTGAGCTCTGGAAACACCATATATTTT.

The J gene is TRBJ1-6, the V gene TRBV5-1; D is unresolved. V lost 1 base and J lost 5, with 10 bases in between. Germline V lookup: CDR1 SGHRS, CDR2 YFSETQ. The CDR3 sequence is 15 residues long. CDR3 in amino acids: CASSLNSQNNSPLHF. The CDR3 bases are TGCGCCAGCAGCTTGAACAGCCAAAATAATTCACCCCTCCACTTT.

This sequence joins TRBV10-1 and TRBJ2-1; weak D call: TRBD1 (5 bases). Germline assignment: CDR1 WNHNN and CDR2 SYGVQD (reference sequence). Trimming cost V 11 bases and J 5 bases, with 19 bases left between them. CDR3 length: 14 residues. CDR3 coding DNA: TGCGCCTCCTCACCCTTCGACAGCAACAATGAGCAGTTCTTC. Its protein product is CASSPFDSNNEQFF.

The chain carries TRBV5-1 and TRBJ1-2; 7 bases match TRBD1. The CDR3 contains 14 residues. With 1 base clipped from V and 8 bases from J, the junction kept 8 bases outside the gene matches. Germline V gene sequence: CDR1 SGHRS, CDR2 YFSETQ. The CDR3 spells CASSLRQGGRGYTF. In nucleotides, the CDR3 is TGCGCCAGCAGCTTGCGACAGGGAGGGCGCGGCTACACCTTC.

V is TRBV18 and J is TRBJ2-2, with D unresolved. Germline V CDR1 and CDR2: KGHSH, LQKENI. The CDR3 loop spans 16 amino acids. V lost 2 bases and J lost 6, with 16 bases in between. The CDR3 here is CASSPFGFGLSGELFF. The CDR3 DNA sequence: TGTGCCAGCTCACCATTCGGGTTTGGCCTCTCCGGGGAGCTGTTTTTT.

The genes are TRBV11-2 and TRBJ1-6; 10 nucleotides align to TRBD1. CDR3 length: 15 residues. The V gene end was trimmed by 0 bases and the J gene end by 8 bases; junction bases not matched to a gene: 1. Germline values: CDR1 SGHAT, CDR2 FQNNGV. CDR3 coding DNA: TGTGCCAGCAGCTTAGAGACAGGGGGCCATTCACCCCTCCACTTT. Amino acid sequence: CASSLETGGHSPLHF.

V is TRBV6-8 and J is TRBJ2-5; 9 bases align to TRBD1. V shed 5 bases, J shed 5 bases, and the junction held 18 bases outside the gene matches. This CDR3 is 18 amino acids long. Germline CDR1 and CDR2: MNHGY and SAAAGT. Written as DNA, the CDR3 is TGTGCCAGCAGTGAGAGAGACAGGGGGTCGTCTCGCGGGGAGACCCAGTACTTC. It codes for CASSERDRGSSRGETQYF.

The rearrangement links TRBV19 to TRBJ1-5, with 7 bases fitting TRBD1. The trim removed 3 bases at V and 2 bases at J, leaving 1 base unmatched. Germline-derived CDR1 and CDR2 are LNHDA and SQIVND (reference sequence). This CDR3 region has 14 residues. Here the CDR3 reads CASSITGGNQPQHF. CDR3 coding DNA: TGTGCCAGTAGTATCACAGGGGGCAATCAGCCCCAGCATTTT.

The chain couples TRBV5-1 to TRBJ1-4; D might be TRBD1 (6 bases). Trimming cost V 0 bases and J 2 bases, with 11 bases left between them. The CDR3 spans 16 residues. Germline lookup yields CDR1 SGHRS and CDR2 YFSETQ. This chain's CDR3 is CASSLGVQGTNEKLFF. The CDR3 DNA reads TGCGCCAGCAGCTTGGGGGTCCAGGGGACTAATGAAAAACTGTTTTTT.

V gene TRBV7-2 combines with J gene TRBJ2-3; TRBD1 agrees at 8 bases. Germline V gene sequence: CDR1 SGHTA, CDR2 FQGNSA. After removal of 6 bases from V and 2 bases from J, the junction contained 4 bases not matched to a gene. The CDR3 is made up of 14 amino acids. The CDR3 reads CASRLTGVTDTQYF. The CDR3, as DNA: TGTGCCAGCAGGTTGACAGGGGTCACAGATACGCAGTATTTT.

The chain joins TRBV5-1 to TRBJ2-3; tentatively, D is TRBD1 (6 bases). Germline-derived CDR1 and CDR2 are SGHRS and YFSETQ. V lost 5 bases and J lost 3, with 13 bases in between. This CDR3 is built from 14 residues. The CDR3 sequence is CASRLQGATDTQYF. CDR3 DNA sequence: TGCGCCAGCAGGTTACAGGGAGCTACAGATACGCAGTATTTT.

The chain recombines TRBV6-5 with TRBJ1-1; D is perhaps TRBD1 (6 bases). This CDR3 has 14 residues. V was pared by 4 bases and J by 3 bases, with 12 bases between. The germline CDR1 and CDR2 sequences are MNHEY and SVGAGI. In nucleotides, the CDR3 is TGTGCCAGCAGTTGGACACAGGGAGACACTGAAGCTTTCTTT. It specifies CASSWTQGDTEAFF.

The gene calls are TRBV2 and TRBJ2-1, with 11 bases matching TRBD1. Germline V gives CDR1 SNHLY, CDR2 FYNNEI. J was trimmed by 8 bases and V by 5 bases; bases with no gene match: 5. The CDR3 spans 14 residues. CDR3 sequence (DNA): TGTGCCAGCAGTACAGGACAGGGGGCACATGAGCAGTTCTTC. Translated: CASSTGQGAHEQFF.

As concerns this clone: Lacking the conserved final phenylalanine or tryptophan, this CDR3 likely reflects a read error. Because the CDR3's place on the DNA is in doubt, the DNA is left out and the CDR3 is given as listed by TCRdb. The chain links TRBV2 to TRBJ2-3; the D call TRBD2 from the table was never checked on the DNA. Germline V gives CDR1 SNHLY, CDR2 FYNNEI. The CDR3 region is 13 residues in length, termini included. CDR3 sequence reads: CASTSWGGDTQYP.

The V call is TRBV6-5, the J call TRBJ2-1; 8 bases match TRBD1. The J segment lost 5 bases and the V segment lost 8 bases, leaving 5 bases of the junction unmatched. Germline loops: CDR1 MNHEY, CDR2 SVGAGI. The CDR3 has 13 amino acids. The CDR3 sequence is CASAQGAHNEQFF. CDR3 DNA: TGTGCCAGCGCCCAGGGGGCCCACAATGAGCAGTTCTTC.

This chain uses TRBV7-9 with TRBJ2-1; 10 bases align to TRBD1. The CDR3 runs to 16 residues. Germline-derived CDR1 and CDR2 are SEHNR and FQNEAQ (reference sequence). With V trimmed by 4 bases and J by 5 bases, 8 bases remained unmatched. The chain's CDR3 is CASSSPRGQGNNEQFF. The DNA of the CDR3 is TGTGCCAGCAGCTCCCCCAGGGGACAGGGGAACAATGAGCAGTTCTTC.

The count of this clone is one. V usage is TRBV6-1 and J usage is TRBJ2-1; 7 positions agree with TRBD1. The CDR3 has 15 residues. V lost 4 bases, J lost 2 bases, and 5 bases stayed unmatched. Germline loops: CDR1 MNHNS, CDR2 SASEGT. In nucleotides, the CDR3 is TGTGCCAGCAGTGGGGGACAGAAGACCTACAATGAGCAGTTCTTC. Protein: CASSGGQKTYNEQFF.

The chain is built from TRBV5-1 and TRBJ1-4, with D uncertain. Germline lookup yields CDR1 SGHRS and CDR2 YFSETQ. Trimming removed 8 bases from V and 0 bases from J, with 11 bases in between. This CDR3 comprises 14 residues. CDR3 protein: CASGKSATNEKLFF. The CDR3 bases are TGCGCCAGTGGGAAGAGTGCAACTAATGAAAAACTGTTTTTT.

The chain recombines TRBV5-4 with TRBJ1-2, with a possible D match to TRBD1 (5 bases). This CDR3 is built from 15 residues. Germline V CDR1 and CDR2: SGHNT, YYREEE (reference sequence). V lost 4 bases and J lost 2, with 15 bases in between. CDR3 loop: CASSGQTSGNYGYTF. CDR3 DNA sequence: TGTGCCAGCAGCGGGCAAACGTCAGGGAACTATGGCTACACCTTC.

This chain uses TRBV4-2 with TRBJ2-1; D is perhaps TRBD1 (6 bases). This CDR3 has 16 amino acids. CDR1 is LGHNA and CDR2 is YNFKEQ in the germline V gene. Trimming stripped 3 bases from V and 5 bases from J, with 17 bases between. The CDR3 here is CASSHHLLGANNEQFF. CDR3 nucleotides: TGTGCCAGCAGCCACCATCTCCTGGGGGCGAACAATGAGCAGTTCTTC.